This T cell receptor (beta chain) is from a study of shared clonotypes between healthy human individuals. Findings of the study overall: A reduction in generation probabilities was seen for non-shared clonotypes relative to those shared by all four donors.

A note on this clone: Its antigen remains unknown.

Execution of the assay was at deep level. Per the study methods: Filtering of immunoSEQ junctional sequences could not match full-length read filtering. The method was immunoSEQ multiplex PCR; TCRdb's version includes in-frame clones alone and lacks a portion of them. V, J and clone size derive from that table, while D and trimming were established from the DNA sequence. The sample yields about 2,500,000 clones, approximately 90% seen once. The receptor was isolated from a man between 18 and 35 years old in good health. Sequencing was performed on naive CD4+ T cells sorted from blood. Subset of the sample: CD45RA+ positively selected.

The CDR3 spells CAWSGAGTGLFVKLFF. The CDR3 region has the DNA TGTGCCTGGAGCGGAGCTGGGACAGGGCTTTTTGTGAAACTGTTTTTT. The chain combines TRBV30 with TRBJ1-4; 9 bases are shared with TRBD1. The V segment lost 3 bases and the J segment 11 bases; nucleotides outside the gene matches: 16. Germline V gives CDR1 GTSNPN, CDR2 SVGIG (reference sequence). This CDR3 contains 16 residues. Drawing the rest from reference TRBV30 and TRBJ1-4, the complete variable domain is SQTIHQWPATLVQPVGSPLSLECTVEGTSNPNLYWYRQAAGRGLQLLFYSVGIGQISSEVPQNLSASRPQDRQFILSSKKLLLSDSGFYLCAWSGAGTGLFVKLFFGSGTQLSVL.